This entry features one TCR beta chain sequence. This sample is drawn from a study of ipilimumab plus nivolumab after autologous stem cell transplantation. Study summary: Patients received a median of about five ipilimumab and eight or nine nivolumab doses. Myeloma cases were transplant-naive high-risk or relapsed within 3 years post first autologous transplant.

Clones were read by immunoSEQ multiplex PCR, and TCRdb kept only the in-frame ones, dropping some. The sample includes around 45,000 clones, over 75% of them seen just once. Starting 14 to 28 days after autologous transplant, ipilimumab 1 mg/kg was given. Through week 26, nivolumab 3 mg/kg IV was given weeks 1, 4, 7, 10, then biweekly. The sequencing used PBMCs, collected in a trial of ipilimumab plus nivolumab as post-transplant consolidation. The TCR sequence derives from a male donor with multiple myeloma.

The CDR3 loop is CASGPDRGETGELFF. CDR3 bases: TGTGCTAGTGGGCCCGACAGGGGTGAGACCGGGGAGCTGTTTTTT. This chain links TRBV12-5 with TRBJ2-2; 8 bases line up with TRBD1. With 6 bases clipped from V and 5 bases from J, the junction kept 8 bases outside the gene matches. The germline CDR1 and CDR2 sequences are LGHNT and FRNRAP. This CDR3 spans 15 amino acids.